One sample yielded the 32 T cell receptor beta chains listed below, sequenced in a study of identical twins. TCRdb re-called the 5' RACE reads through MiXCR, storing one row per CDR3 protein. This repertoire shows a few hundred thousand distinct CDR3 sequences, roughly 9.9% found once; its top ten account for approximately 3.2%. The sample also formed part of further work on yellow fever vaccine responses in identical twins.

Input material: PBMCs. These receptors originate from a woman aged 18-30 years in good health.

The V call is TRBV5-6, the J call TRBJ2-1; D is possibly TRBD2 (6 bases). Germline lookup yields CDR1 SGHDT and CDR2 YYEEEE. Trimming shortened V by 2 bases and J by 1 base, and 16 bases separated the two germline ends. This CDR3 has 17 amino acids. This CDR3 is CASSFVVSSESYNEQFF. The CDR3, as DNA: TGTGCCAGCAGCTTTGTTGTCTCTAGCGAATCCTACAATGAGCAGTTCTTC. The variable domain in full, completed from reference TRBV5-6 and TRBJ2-1, reads DAGVTQSPTHLIKTRGQQVTLRCSPKSGHDTVSWYQQALGQGPQFIFQYYEEEERQRGNFPDRFSGHQFPNYSSELNVNALLLGDSALYLCASSFVVSSESYNEQFFGPGTRLTVL.

There are many counts of this clonotype. The V gene is TRBV7-3, the J gene TRBJ2-7; possibly TRBD1 or TRBD2 for D (5 bases each). CDR3 size: 14 residues. The germline CDR1 and CDR2 sequences are SGHTA and FQGTGA. Deletions cut 2 bases from V and 0 bases from J, with 8 bases between. CDR3 loop: CASSLHGGSYEQYF. CDR3 DNA sequence: TGTGCCAGCAGCTTACATGGGGGCTCCTACGAGCAGTACTTC.

This clonotype showed up just a few times. V gene TRBV5-1 combines with J gene TRBJ2-3, with D hard to call. Trimming removed 1 base from V and 1 base from J, with 7 bases in between. The CDR3 loop spans 14 amino acids. The germline V gene has CDR1 SGHRS and CDR2 YFSETQ. The chain's CDR3 is CASSLYVGTDTQYF. DNA of the CDR3: TGCGCCAGCAGCTTGTACGTCGGCACAGATACGCAGTATTTT. Looking up the rest from reference TRBV5-1 and TRBJ2-3 gives the full variable domain: KAGVTQTPRYLIKTRGQQVTLSCSPISGHRSVSWYQQTPGQGLQFLFEYFSETQRNKGNFPGRFSGRQFSNSRSEMNVSTLELGDSALYLCASSLYVGTDTQYFGPGTRLTVL.

This chain links TRBV7-2 with TRBJ2-1; no definite D call. The germline V and J ends were trimmed by 2 bases and 4 bases, with 6 bases remaining between them. CDR1 is SGHTA and CDR2 is FQGNSA in the germline V gene. The CDR3 spans 13 residues. In DNA form, the CDR3 reads TGTGCCAGCAGCTTAAGCTATTACAATGAGCAGTTCTTC. Its protein product is CASSLSYYNEQFF.

The chain has TRBV7-9 and TRBJ2-5; 7 bases agree with TRBD1. The CDR3 is 14 residues long. The junction had 6 bases not matched to a gene; V was cut back by 3 bases and J by 5 bases. CDR1 and CDR2 (germline): SEHNR, FQNEAQ (reference sequence). This CDR3 is CASSFLDRDETQYF. The CDR3 nucleotides are TGTGCCAGCAGCTTTCTCGACAGGGATGAGACCCAGTACTTC.

V and J are TRBV29-1 and TRBJ1-1; D call uncertain. V was pared by 0 bases and J by 0 bases, with 8 bases between. The V gene's germline CDR1 is SQVTM and CDR2 ANQGSEA. The CDR3 runs 14 residues. The CDR3 region has the DNA TGCAGCGTTGAAGATCGCGGGGTGAACACTGAAGCTTTCTTT. Protein sequence: CSVEDRGVNTEAFF. The entire variable domain, with the rest obtained from reference TRBV29-1 and TRBJ1-1, is as follows: SAVISQKPSRDICQRGTSLTIQCQVDSQVTMMFWYRQQPGQSLTLIATANQGSEATYESGFVIDKFPISRPNLTFSTLTVSNMSPEDSSIYLCSVEDRGVNTEAFFGQGTRLTVV.

A few counts support this clonotype. The chain has TRBV11-2 and TRBJ2-7, with 9 bases identical to TRBD2. The CDR3 runs to 16 residues. Germline trimming cut 4 bases from V and 2 bases from J; bases unmatched to any gene: 9. Germline V gene sequence: CDR1 SGHAT, CDR2 FQNNGV. CDR3: CASSSFPGLATYEQYF. Written as DNA, the CDR3 is TGTGCCAGCAGCTCGTTCCCGGGACTAGCTACCTACGAGCAGTACTTC.

For the CDR3, the DNA is TGCGCCAGCAGCCAAGATCGGCTCTTCTCCTACGAGCAGTACTTC. It translates to CASSQDRLFSYEQYF. The chain combines TRBV4-3 with TRBJ2-7, with D unclear. The CDR3 consists of 15 residues. Trimming took off 0 bases at V and 0 bases at J, with 9 bases between the two ends. Per the germline V gene, CDR1 is LGHNA and CDR2 is YSLEER.

The chain links TRBV7-9 to TRBJ2-7; the D gene is possibly TRBD2 (6 bases). Trimming took 8 bases from V and 2 from J, leaving 7 bases between them. The CDR3 is made up of 11 amino acids. Per the germline V gene, CDR1 is SEHNR and CDR2 is FQNEAQ (reference sequence). CDR3 bases: TGTGCCAGCGGCGGGGCCTACGAGCAGTACTTC. Translation: CASGGAYEQYF.

This clonotype was counted a few times. CDR3 sequence: CASSPQGAGLYEQYF. The CDR3 DNA reads TGTGCCAGCAGCCCCCAGGGGGCAGGGCTCTACGAGCAGTACTTC. The chain combines TRBV12-3 or TRBV12-4 with TRBJ2-7; 8 positions match TRBD1. This CDR3 spans 15 amino acids. J was trimmed by 3 bases and V by 6 bases; bases with no gene match: 10.

This clonotype has a handful of counts. V is TRBV29-1 and J is TRBJ2-6; D is ambiguous. Germline V gene data show CDR1 as SQVTM and CDR2 as ANQGSEA. The CDR3 length is 12 residues. The V end lost 5 bases, the J end lost 4 bases, and 6 bases lay between the germline ends. The CDR3 is CSVRSGANVLTF. In nucleotides, the CDR3 is TGCAGCGTTCGCTCAGGGGCCAACGTCCTGACTTTC.

The chain employs TRBV3-1 and TRBJ1-2; D unresolved. Germline V CDR1 and CDR2: LGHDT, YNNKEL (reference sequence). The length of the CDR3 is 17 residues. V was trimmed by 0 bases and J by 2 bases, leaving 16 bases between them. CDR3 nucleotides: TGTGCCAGCAGCCAAGATCTTATTACGGCCCTCAACTATGGCTACACCTTC. Translating gives CASSQDLITALNYGYTF.

This clonotype was counted only a few times. The genes are TRBV6-2 or TRBV6-3 and TRBJ2-1, with TRBD1 as a possible D gene (5 bases). Trimming pared 0 bases from V and 3 bases from J, leaving 9 bases between. Germline-derived CDR1 and CDR2 are MNHEY and SVGEGT. CDR3 length equals 15 residues. For the CDR3, the DNA is TGTGCCAGCAGTTACTCGGGGCCGAACTACAATGAGCAGTTCTTC. Encoded protein: CASSYSGPNYNEQFF.

At least ten counts were recorded for this clonotype. This chain connects TRBV7-9 to TRBJ1-5; weak D call: TRBD1 (6 bases). Germline CDR1 SEHNR, CDR2 FQNEAQ (reference sequence). This CDR3 comprises 15 residues. Between the trimmed V and J ends, which lost 7 bases and 7 bases, there was a span of 20 bases. The CDR3 DNA reads as TGTGCCAGCACCCTAGGAGGTTCAGGGGACCAGCCCCAGCATTTT. Amino acids: CASTLGGSGDQPQHF.

The chain is built from TRBV7-3 and TRBJ2-1; perhaps TRBD1 as D (9 bases). The CDR3 has 15 residues. Germline CDR1 SGHTA, CDR2 FQGTGA. V shed 2 bases and J shed 10 bases, with 18 bases lying between them. CDR3 sequence (DNA): TGTGCCAGCAGCTTATTGGGCGGGGGGACAGGGGAGCAGTTCTTC. Its protein product is CASSLLGGGTGEQFF.

The rearrangement joins TRBV19 to TRBJ1-1, with D tentatively TRBD1 (6 bases). The CDR3 sequence is 14 residues long. Trimming stripped 10 bases from V and 0 bases from J, with 15 bases between. Germline lookup yields CDR1 LNHDA and CDR2 SQIVND (reference sequence). Written as DNA, the CDR3 is TGTGCCACCAAAATCAGGGGCATGAACACTGAAGCTTTCTTT. This translates into CATKIRGMNTEAFF.

This clonotype has ten or more counts. The rearrangement joins TRBV5-1 to TRBJ2-2; no clear D gene. Germline lookup yields CDR1 SGHRS and CDR2 YFSETQ. V lost 4 bases to trimming and J lost 5 bases, with 9 bases between them. There are 13 residues in the CDR3. CDR3 DNA sequence: TGCGCCAGCAGCCCAAAGACTACCGGGGAGCTGTTTTTT. It codes for CASSPKTTGELFF.

CDR3 loop: CASSFYSGGIYEQYF. The CDR3 DNA is TGTGCCAGCAGCTTCTATAGCGGGGGGATTTACGAGCAGTACTTC. The V call is TRBV13, the J call TRBJ2-7; 10 nucleotides match TRBD2. Germline V gives CDR1 PRHDT, CDR2 FYEKMQ (reference sequence). The CDR3 contains 15 residues. With 3 bases clipped from V and 4 bases from J, the junction kept 6 bases outside the gene matches. Full variable domain (remainder filled in from reference TRBV13 and TRBJ2-7): AAGVIQSPRHLIKEKRETATLKCYPIPRHDTVYWYQQGPGQDPQFLISFYEKMQSDKGSIPDRFSAQQFSDYHSELNMSSLELGDSALYFCASSFYSGGIYEQYFGPGTRLTVT.

The chain is built from TRBV7-9 and TRBJ2-2, with D perhaps being TRBD1 or TRBD2 (6 bases each). Germline CDR1 SEHNR, CDR2 FQNEAQ (reference sequence). The germline V and J ends were trimmed by 8 bases and 2 bases, with 15 bases remaining between them. The CDR3 loop spans 15 amino acids. The CDR3 coding sequence is TGTGCCAGCGCGGCTCCGGGGGCAAACACCGGGGAGCTGTTTTTT. It yields the protein CASAAPGANTGELFF.

The chain recombines TRBV4-1 with TRBJ1-1; D gene uncertain. This CDR3 spans 16 amino acids. V lost 1 base and J lost 2, with 14 bases in between. Germline V gene data show CDR1 as MGHRA and CDR2 as YSYEKL. The DNA of the CDR3 is TGCGCCAGCAGCCAAGCCACACAGAGGGTAAACACTGAAGCTTTCTTT. Encoded protein: CASSQATQRVNTEAFF.

This clonotype was seen ten or more times. This chain links TRBV3-1 with TRBJ2-3; unclear D gene. Germline CDR1 LGHDT, CDR2 YNNKEL (reference sequence). This CDR3 spans 13 amino acids. Trimming cost V 6 bases and J 4 bases, with 11 bases left between them. The CDR3 is CASSHGSSDTQYF. Written as DNA, the CDR3 is TGTGCCAGCAGTCACGGATCCTCAGATACGCAGTATTTT.

This clonotype was seen a handful of times. This chain uses TRBV10-3 with TRBJ2-2, with 10 nucleotides matching TRBD2. The CDR3 extends over 18 amino acids. V shed 3 bases, J shed 1 base, and the junction held 8 bases outside the gene matches. The germline V gene encodes CDR1 ENHRY and CDR2 SYGVKD. Here the CDR3 reads CAISEPGLANMNTGELFF. CDR3 bases: TGTGCCATCAGTGAACCGGGACTAGCGAATATGAACACCGGGGAGCTGTTTTTT.

This clonotype was observed a few times. The chain employs TRBV4-3 and TRBJ2-1; D is perhaps TRBD1 (5 bases). The CDR3 runs 17 residues. Germline CDR1 reads LGHNA; CDR2 reads YSLEER. V gave up 0 bases and J gave up 5 bases, with 17 bases separating them. The CDR3 reads CASSQESGLGVHNEQFF. CDR3 coding DNA: TGCGCCAGCAGCCAAGAATCCGGGCTAGGGGTCCACAATGAGCAGTTCTTC.

In the case of this clonotype: It may be a read error: a sequence one base away is much more abundant. V usage is TRBV12-3 or TRBV12-4 and J usage is TRBJ2-2; either TRBD1 or TRBD2 may supply D (5 bases each). The CDR3 is made up of 15 amino acids. DNA for the CDR3: TGTGCCAGCAGCCTCGGGACCCCGAACGCCGGGGAGCTGTTTTTT. It translates to CASSLGTPNAGELFF.

This clonotype appeared a few times. The V call is TRBV29-1, the J call TRBJ2-7; D might be TRBD1 or TRBD2, each matching 7 bases. Germline CDR1 SQVTM, CDR2 ANQGSEA. The CDR3 runs 15 residues. The ends were cut back, 0 bases at V and 0 bases at J, with 12 bases in the middle. Written as DNA, the CDR3 is TGCAGCGTTGAAGATCAGGGGGGGAGCTCCTACGAGCAGTACTTC. It encodes CSVEDQGGSSYEQYF.

The V and J genes are TRBV10-3 and TRBJ2-5; D possibly corresponds to TRBD1 (7 bases). The CDR3 runs 13 residues. Trimming took off 7 bases at V and 1 base at J, with 10 bases between the two ends. In germline, CDR1 is ENHRY, CDR2 SYGVKD. The CDR3 loop is CAIKEGAQETQYF. CDR3 nucleotides: TGTGCCATCAAGGAGGGGGCCCAAGAGACCCAGTACTTC.

This chain joins TRBV7-8 and TRBJ2-7; D remains unclear. The CDR3 is 13 residues long. Germline lookup yields CDR1 SGHVS and CDR2 FQNEAQ. The V and J ends lost 4 bases and 7 bases respectively, with 14 bases between them. CDR3 DNA: TGTGCCAGCAGCTCCCAGACCCCGCAAGAGCAGTACTTC. It codes for CASSSQTPQEQYF.

This clonotype has a count of ten or more. CDR3 nucleotides: TGTGCCAGCAGTTATTCTCCGGGACTGTACACCGGGGAGCTGTTTTTT. Its protein is CASSYSPGLYTGELFF. The V and J genes are TRBV6-2 or TRBV6-3 and TRBJ2-2; maybe TRBD2 (6 bases). This CDR3 has 16 residues. Germline V gene lookup returns CDR1 MNHEY and CDR2 SVGEGT. V was shortened by 3 bases and J by 3 bases, with 14 bases between the two germline ends.

Ten or more counts support this clonotype. This chain connects TRBV20-1 to TRBJ2-5, with D tentatively TRBD2 (5 bases). With 3 bases removed from V and 5 bases from J, the gap between germline ends came to 22 bases. The CDR3 length is 16 residues. The germline CDR1 and CDR2 sequences are DFQATT and SNEGSKA (reference sequence). CDR3 nucleotide sequence: TGCAGTGCTAGCCCCACCATGGGCCTCCCGGGGGAGACCCAGTACTTC. It translates to CSASPTMGLPGETQYF.

The chain employs TRBV27 and TRBJ2-7; 10 bases are a match to TRBD1. CDR1 is MNHEY and CDR2 is SMNVEV in the germline V gene (reference sequence). The V segment lost 11 bases and the J segment 5 bases; nucleotides outside the gene matches: 6. CDR3 size: 12 residues. CDR3 nucleotides: TGTGCCTGCCGGGACAGGGGTAACGAGCAGTACTTC. This encodes CACRDRGNEQYF.

This clonotype has only a few counts. The rearrangement links TRBV27 to TRBJ2-4; 8 bases agree with TRBD1. The junction had 9 bases not matched to a gene; V was cut back by 11 bases and J by 0 bases. This CDR3 contains 15 residues. Germline V lookup: CDR1 MNHEY, CDR2 SMNVEV (reference sequence). CDR3 region: CAGGQGATAKNIQYF. CDR3 DNA: TGTGCCGGGGGTCAGGGGGCCACAGCCAAAAACATTCAGTACTTC.

The rearrangement uses TRBV4-3 and TRBJ2-1, with 7 positions matching TRBD1. Unmatched junction bases numbered 3, after V lost 3 bases and J lost 1 base. CDR1 and CDR2 from the germline V gene are LGHNA and YSLEER. The CDR3 runs to 15 residues. This CDR3 is CASSHDRVSYNEQFF. For the CDR3, the DNA is TGCGCCAGCAGCCACGACAGGGTTTCCTACAATGAGCAGTTCTTC.